Below, one T cell receptor beta chain is given with its context. Its antigen is not identified. From germline, CDR1 is SEHNR and CDR2 FQNEAQ (reference sequence). The CDR3 covers 12 residues. V lost 6 bases and J lost 9, with 11 bases in between. This record belongs to a study of T cell repertoires in cytomegalovirus infection. Study overall: CMV infection and matching HLA type were both indicated by public TCR beta signatures.

Study-wide findings and caveats: HLA-C-restricted TCR beta clonotypes specific for CMV led the ex vivo response.

A single record per CDR3 protein comes from TCRdb applying MiXCR to the reads. The sample gives more than 55,000 distinct CDR3 sequences, more than 20% of which show up once; roughly two thirds is in the top ten. The sequence was obtained from a human donor in good health (CMV status not recorded). Some clones in this sample may be carry-over from other donors' samples. The sequencing here drew on CD8+ T cells from cultured PBMCs, taken from culture after CMV antigen stimulation. The rearrangement uses TRBV7-9 and TRBJ1-4, with D tentatively TRBD1 (5 bases). The CDR3 spells CASRGDSQKLFF. The CDR3 DNA sequence: TGTGCCAGCAGGGGGGACTCCCAAAAACTGTTTTTT.